This T cell receptor (beta chain) was documented in a study of blood T cell repertoires in COVID-19. The wider study: Collection of acute and convalescent COVID-19 samples took place in the United States, Italy and Spain. Sources were T cells, B-cell-depleted T cells, or PBMCs; the material itself was cDNA or gDNA.

Here immunoSEQ multiplex PCR was the method, and the copy in TCRdb shows in-frame clones only, minus some. The sample lists roughly 260,000 clones; around 90% were seen once. The CDR3 loop spans 15 amino acids. V lost 5 bases and J lost 4, with 17 bases in between. Looked up from germline, CDR1 is MNHEY and CDR2 is SMNVEV (reference sequence). The sample taken for sequencing was peripheral blood. The clonotype was recovered from a woman aged 40-49 years with acute or convalescent COVID-19. The chain carries TRBV27 and TRBJ1-1; D gene ambiguous. This CDR3 reads CASSPGSPSPTEAFF. The CDR3 coding sequence is TGTGCCAGCAGTCCTGGGAGCCCAAGCCCCACTGAAGCTTTCTTT.